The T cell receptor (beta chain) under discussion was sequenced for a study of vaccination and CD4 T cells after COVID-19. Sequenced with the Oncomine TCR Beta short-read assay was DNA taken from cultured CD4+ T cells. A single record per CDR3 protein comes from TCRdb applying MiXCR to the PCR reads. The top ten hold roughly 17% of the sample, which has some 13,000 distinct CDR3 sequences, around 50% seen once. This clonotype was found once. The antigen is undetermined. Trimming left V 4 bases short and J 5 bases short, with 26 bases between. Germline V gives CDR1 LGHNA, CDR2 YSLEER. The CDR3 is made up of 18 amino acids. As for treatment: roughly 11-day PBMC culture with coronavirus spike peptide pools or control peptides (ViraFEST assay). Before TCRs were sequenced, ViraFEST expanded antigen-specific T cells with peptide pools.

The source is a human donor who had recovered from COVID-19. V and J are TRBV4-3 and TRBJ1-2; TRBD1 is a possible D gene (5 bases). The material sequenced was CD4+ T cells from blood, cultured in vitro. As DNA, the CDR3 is TGCGCCAGCAGCCCGAAAGATTATTCGGTCATGGGGGAGTATGGCTACACCTTC. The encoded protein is CASSPKDYSVMGEYGYTF.